The rows below give T cell receptor beta chains drawn from one sample of a study of T cell responses to AZD1222 COVID-19 vaccine. Assay used: immunoSEQ multiplex PCR; TCRdb lists only in-frame clones, some missing. This sample carries more than 85,000 clones, around 87% of them seen once, and the ten largest clones take around 4.5%. Material: peripheral blood, obtained 28 days after the second AZD1222 dose. These receptors all come from an adult who received the AZD1222 COVID-19 vaccine. Each CDR3 is given with its conserved first and last residue. Each record gives: J gene, V gene, D gene, clone size, CDR3 protein, CDR3 DNA. The D gene is left open where the match is weak. The size of a clone is reported for some rows only, either as once, few or many, or as a class for expanded clones.

j_call: TRBJ1-2
v_call: TRBV6-2/TRBV6-3
d_call: TRBD1
clone_size: .
cdr3_aa: CASSYRDRLFYGYTF
cdr3_nt: TGTGCCAGCAGTTACCGGGACAGGCTATTCTATGGCTACACCTTC

j_call: TRBJ2-1
v_call: TRBV5-4
d_call: .
clone_size: .
cdr3_aa: CASSLGIVVDEQFF
cdr3_nt: TGTGCCAGCAGCTTGGGAATAGTAGTGGATGAGCAGTTCTTC

j_call: TRBJ2-6
v_call: TRBV19
d_call: .
clone_size: few
cdr3_aa: CASKTSSSGANVLTF
cdr3_nt: TGTGCCAGTAAGACCAGCAGCTCTGGGGCCAACGTCCTGACTTTC

j_call: TRBJ2-7
v_call: TRBV28
d_call: .
clone_size: .
cdr3_aa: CASSLRGSGWREQYF
cdr3_nt: TGTGCCAGCAGTTTACGGGGTTCGGGTTGGCGCGAGCAGTACTTC

j_call: TRBJ2-1
v_call: TRBV5-1
d_call: TRBD2
clone_size: .
cdr3_aa: CASSLVATSGGNEQFF
cdr3_nt: TGCGCCAGCAGCTTGGTAGCGACTAGCGGGGGAAATGAGCAGTTCTTC

j_call: TRBJ2-1
v_call: TRBV5-8
d_call: .
clone_size: .
cdr3_aa: CASSLDVRYNEQFF
cdr3_nt: TGTGCCAGCAGCTTGGATGTACGATACAATGAGCAGTTCTTC

j_call: TRBJ2-7
v_call: TRBV6-5
d_call: .
clone_size: .
cdr3_aa: CASRDGKTYEQYF
cdr3_nt: TGTGCCAGTAGGGACGGGAAAACCTACGAGCAGTACTTC

j_call: TRBJ2-7
v_call: TRBV4-1
d_call: TRBD2
clone_size: .
cdr3_aa: CASSLLADRGEQYF
cdr3_nt: TGCGCCAGCAGCCTACTAGCGGACCGGGGGGAGCAGTACTTC

j_call: TRBJ1-1
v_call: TRBV10-3
d_call: .
clone_size: .
cdr3_aa: CAIRTAVRNVTEAFF
cdr3_nt: TGTGCCATCAGGACGGCAGTCAGGAACGTTACTGAAGCTTTCTTT

j_call: TRBJ2-7
v_call: TRBV6-1
d_call: .
clone_size: .
cdr3_aa: CASSEEVAFSSYEQYF
cdr3_nt: TGTGCCAGCAGTGAAGAAGTAGCTTTTAGCTCCTACGAGCAGTACTTC

j_call: TRBJ2-7
v_call: TRBV3-1/TRBV3-2
d_call: .
clone_size: .
cdr3_aa: CASSQEPGAVSSYEQYF
cdr3_nt: TGTGCCAGCAGCCAAGAACCTGGGGCGGTTAGCTCCTACGAGCAGTACTTC

j_call: TRBJ2-2
v_call: TRBV7-9
d_call: TRBD1
clone_size: .
cdr3_aa: CASSSRQTGDHTGELFF
cdr3_nt: TGTGCCAGCAGTTCGCGACAGACAGGGGACCACACCGGGGAGCTGTTTTTT

j_call: TRBJ1-5
v_call: TRBV6-5
d_call: TRBD1
clone_size: .
cdr3_aa: CASRKAGQGFQPQHF
cdr3_nt: TGTGCCAGCAGGAAAGCGGGACAGGGCTTTCAGCCCCAGCATTTT

j_call: TRBJ1-5
v_call: TRBV12-3/TRBV12-4
d_call: .
clone_size: .
cdr3_aa: CASSFAAPQPQHF
cdr3_nt: TGTGCCAGCAGTTTCGCGGCTCCTCAGCCCCAGCATTTT

j_call: TRBJ2-1
v_call: TRBV5-4
d_call: .
clone_size: .
cdr3_aa: CASSLRIAGGGDEQFF
cdr3_nt: TGTGCCAGCAGCTTGAGGATTGCCGGGGGTGGGGATGAGCAGTTCTTC

j_call: TRBJ2-2
v_call: TRBV28
d_call: .
clone_size: .
cdr3_aa: CASSFASFANTGELFF
cdr3_nt: TGTGCCAGCAGTTTTGCTAGCTTCGCGAACACCGGGGAGCTGTTTTTT

j_call: TRBJ1-5
v_call: TRBV4-1
d_call: TRBD1
clone_size: once
cdr3_aa: CASSQQGAGVQPQHF
cdr3_nt: TGCGCCAGCAGCCAACAGGGGGCAGGGGTTCAGCCCCAGCATTTT

j_call: TRBJ2-7
v_call: TRBV27
d_call: .
clone_size: .
cdr3_aa: CASKGGWEYEQYF
cdr3_nt: TGTGCCAGTAAGGGAGGTTGGGAGTACGAGCAGTACTTC

j_call: TRBJ1-5
v_call: TRBV4-2
d_call: .
clone_size: .
cdr3_aa: CASSQDRSDNQPQHF
cdr3_nt: TGTGCCAGCAGCCAAGATAGGTCAGATAATCAGCCCCAGCATTTT

j_call: TRBJ1-1
v_call: TRBV3-1/TRBV3-2
d_call: TRBD1
clone_size: .
cdr3_aa: CASSKGQGNTEAFF
cdr3_nt: TGTGCCAGCAGCAAGGGACAGGGAAACACTGAAGCTTTCTTT

j_call: TRBJ1-5
v_call: TRBV6-5
d_call: .
clone_size: .
cdr3_aa: CASRAYRDRGPQHF
cdr3_nt: TGTGCCAGCAGGGCATACCGGGACCGAGGGCCCCAGCATTTT

j_call: TRBJ1-6
v_call: TRBV5-8
d_call: .
clone_size: .
cdr3_aa: CASSLVGSYNSPLHF
cdr3_nt: TGTGCCAGCAGCTTGGTCGGCTCCTATAATTCACCCCTCCACTTT

j_call: TRBJ1-6
v_call: TRBV6-5
d_call: TRBD1
clone_size: .
cdr3_aa: CASSADRGYSPLHF
cdr3_nt: TGTGCCAGCAGCGCCGACAGGGGTTATTCACCCCTCCACTTT

j_call: TRBJ1-2
v_call: TRBV6-1
d_call: .
clone_size: .
cdr3_aa: CASSDEGQSGYTF
cdr3_nt: TGTGCCAGCAGTGATGAGGGACAAAGTGGCTACACCTTC

j_call: TRBJ2-1
v_call: TRBV3-1/TRBV3-2
d_call: .
clone_size: .
cdr3_aa: CASSQAGIYNEQFF
cdr3_nt: TGTGCCAGCAGCCAAGCTGGGATTTACAATGAGCAGTTCTTC

j_call: TRBJ2-7
v_call: TRBV7-2
d_call: TRBD2
clone_size: .
cdr3_aa: CASSWGGGGRFYEQYF
cdr3_nt: TGTGCCAGCAGCTGGGGTGGCGGGGGGAGGTTCTACGAGCAGTACTTC

j_call: TRBJ2-7
v_call: TRBV30
d_call: .
clone_size: .
cdr3_aa: CAWSAGTSGEQYF
cdr3_nt: TGTGCCTGGAGTGCAGGGACAAGCGGCGAGCAGTACTTC